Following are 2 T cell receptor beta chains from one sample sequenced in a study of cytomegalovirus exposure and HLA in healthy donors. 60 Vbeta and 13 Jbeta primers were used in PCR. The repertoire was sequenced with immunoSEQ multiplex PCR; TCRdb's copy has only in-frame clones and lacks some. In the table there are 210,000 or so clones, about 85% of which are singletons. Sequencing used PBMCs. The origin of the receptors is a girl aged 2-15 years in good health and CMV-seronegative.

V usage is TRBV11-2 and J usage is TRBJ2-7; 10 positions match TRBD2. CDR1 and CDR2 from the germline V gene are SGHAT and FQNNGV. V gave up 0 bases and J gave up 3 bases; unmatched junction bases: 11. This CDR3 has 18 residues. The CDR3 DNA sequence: TGTGCCAGCAGCTTAGATATGATTAGCGGGGGGCCCTTCTACGAGCAGTACTTC. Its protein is CASSLDMISGGPFYEQYF.

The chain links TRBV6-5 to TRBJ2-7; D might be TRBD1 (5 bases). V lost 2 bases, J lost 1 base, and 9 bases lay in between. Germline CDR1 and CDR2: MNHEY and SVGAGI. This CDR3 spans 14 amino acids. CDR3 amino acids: CASSYPGASYEQYF. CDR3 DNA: TGTGCCAGCAGTTACCCTGGGGCGTCCTACGAGCAGTACTTC.